Presented here are 14 T cell receptor beta chains from one specimen sequenced in a study of shared clonotypes between healthy human individuals. Sequenced by immunoSEQ multiplex PCR; TCRdb stores in-frame clones only, minus some. The sample carries approximately 2.5 million clones, roughly 92% recorded once. Sequenced: naive CD4+ T cells sorted from blood. Subset here: CD45RA+ positively selected. The source is a man between 18 and 29 years old in good health.

This clone was picked up one time. The rearrangement uses TRBV5-1 and TRBJ2-7, with 12 bases aligning to TRBD1. V trimming: 1 base; J trimming: 5 bases; junction bases outside the gene matches: 7. This CDR3 is built from 16 residues. Germline V gene sequence: CDR1 SGHRS, CDR2 YFSETQ. The CDR3 region has the DNA TGCGCCAGCAGCTTGAATCCCGGGACAGGGGGCCACGAGCAGTACTTC. It translates to CASSLNPGTGGHEQYF.

The V call is TRBV18, the J call TRBJ2-7, with 11 nucleotides matching TRBD1. This CDR3 region has 15 residues. V shed 8 bases, J shed 1 base, and the junction held 7 bases outside the gene matches. Germline values: CDR1 KGHSH, CDR2 LQKENI. Here the CDR3 reads CASASGTGGSYEQYF. The CDR3 DNA reads as TGTGCCAGCGCATCCGGGACAGGGGGGTCCTACGAGCAGTACTTC.

The V and J genes are TRBV15 and TRBJ1-5; D gene ambiguous. Trimming left V 0 bases short and J 1 base short, with 7 bases between. The germline V gene has CDR1 LNHNV and CDR2 YYDKDF (reference sequence). CDR3 size: 15 residues. As DNA, the CDR3 is TGTGCCACCAGCAGAGATGGTCGAAGCAATCAGCCCCAGCATTTT. Translation gives CATSRDGRSNQPQHF. The variable domain in full, completed from reference TRBV15 and TRBJ1-5, reads DAMVIQNPRYQVTQFGKPVTLSCSQTLNHNVMYWYQQKSSQAPKLLFHYYDKDFNNEADTPDNFQSRRPNTSFCFLDIRSPGLGDTAMYLCATSRDGRSNQPQHFGDGTRLSIL.

This chain uses TRBV5-5 with TRBJ2-7, with TRBD1 matching over 8 bases. Germline CDR1 SGHKS, CDR2 YYEKEE (reference sequence). J gave up 6 bases and V 0 bases, and 8 bases lay outside the gene matches. The length of the CDR3 is 15 residues. In DNA form, the CDR3 reads TGTGCCAGCAGCTTGGATCGGACAGGGTACTCCGAGCAGTACTTC. This sequence encodes CASSLDRTGYSEQYF.

The chain links TRBV15 to TRBJ2-2; 7 nucleotides align to TRBD2. CDR3 size: 15 residues. CDR1 LNHNV and CDR2 YYDKDF come from the germline V gene (reference sequence). With 4 bases clipped from V and 4 bases from J, the junction kept 6 bases outside the gene matches. CDR3 in amino acids: CATSTSGVSTGELFF. In nucleotides, the CDR3 is TGTGCCACCAGCACCAGCGGGGTGAGCACCGGGGAGCTGTTTTTT.

The chain uses TRBV7-2 and TRBJ2-7, with D perhaps matching TRBD1 (6 bases). V was trimmed by 5 bases and J by 3 bases, leaving 8 bases between them. The V gene's germline CDR1 is SGHTA and CDR2 FQGNSA. The CDR3 spans 12 residues. The CDR3 loop reads CASSPGHYEQYF. The CDR3, as DNA: TGTGCCAGCAGCCCGGGACACTACGAGCAGTACTTC.

The rearrangement uses TRBV5-1 and TRBJ2-7; possibly TRBD2 for D (6 bases). Trimming removed 4 bases at V and 0 bases at J, with 11 bases between. The CDR3 covers 14 residues. Per germline, CDR1 SGHRS and CDR2 YFSETQ. The DNA of the CDR3 is TGCGCCAGCAGCAGTTCTAGCGTCTCCTACGAGCAGTACTTC. It yields the protein CASSSSSVSYEQYF.

In this sample, this clone turned up once. The chain couples TRBV9 to TRBJ2-2; a weak D match, TRBD1 (7 bases). This CDR3 region has 15 residues. Looked up from germline, CDR1 is SGDLS and CDR2 is YYNGEE. V was pared by 0 bases and J by 6 bases, with 12 bases between. The CDR3 nucleotides read TGTGCCAGCAGCGTAGGAGACAGGGAGGCCGGGGAGCTGTTTTTT. Translation: CASSVGDREAGELFF.

This clone was seen only once. The chain carries TRBV7-6 and TRBJ2-1; 13 positions agree with TRBD2. The CDR3 is 16 amino acids. Germline CDR1 reads SGHVS; CDR2 reads FNYEAQ. With V trimmed by 2 bases and J by 4 bases, 2 bases remained unmatched. DNA of the CDR3: TGTGCCAGCAGCTTACGACTAGCGGGAGGTTACAATGAGCAGTTCTTC. This codes for CASSLRLAGGYNEQFF.

The chain is built from TRBV7-6 and TRBJ2-7, with TRBD2 matching over 11 bases. Germline lookup yields CDR1 SGHVS and CDR2 FNYEAQ. Germline trimming cut 5 bases from V and 1 base from J; bases unmatched to any gene: 10. The CDR3 spans 17 residues. The CDR3 DNA reads as TGTGCCAGCAGCCAGGGGACTAGCGGATACAATTCCTACGAGCAGTACTTC. This sequence encodes CASSQGTSGYNSYEQYF.

The genes are TRBV6-6 and TRBJ2-5; 9 bases are shared with TRBD2. After removal of 0 bases from V and 4 bases from J, the junction contained 6 bases not matched to a gene. Germline V CDR1 and CDR2: MNHNY, SVGAGI (reference sequence). The CDR3 covers 16 residues. The CDR3 reads CASSYSSSGVRETQYF. The CDR3 DNA reads TGTGCCAGCAGTTACTCGTCTAGCGGGGTGCGAGAGACCCAGTACTTC.

The chain carries TRBV18 and TRBJ1-2; no clear D gene. Germline V gene data show CDR1 as KGHSH and CDR2 as LQKENI. Trimming stripped 2 bases from V and 4 bases from J, with 11 bases between. The CDR3 extends over 14 amino acids. CDR3 residues: CASSPLEDTYGYTF. In DNA form, the CDR3 reads TGTGCCAGCTCACCATTAGAAGACACCTATGGCTACACCTTC.

V is TRBV4-3 and J is TRBJ2-1; D is undetermined. This CDR3 has 14 amino acids. Germline V CDR1 and CDR2: LGHNA, YSLEER. V was pared by 0 bases and J by 4 bases, with 7 bases between. The CDR3 DNA is TGCGCCAGCAGCCAAGAGGGCAGGTACAATGAGCAGTTCTTC. As protein: CASSQEGRYNEQFF.

The chain couples TRBV6-5 to TRBJ2-6, with D unclear. CDR3 length equals 14 residues. In germline, CDR1 is MNHEY, CDR2 SVGAGI. Trimming shortened V by 7 bases and J by 6 bases, and 13 bases separated the two germline ends. In DNA form, the CDR3 reads TGTGCCAGCACTCACGACCCTGAGGCCAACGTCCTGACTTTC. Translating gives CASTHDPEANVLTF.